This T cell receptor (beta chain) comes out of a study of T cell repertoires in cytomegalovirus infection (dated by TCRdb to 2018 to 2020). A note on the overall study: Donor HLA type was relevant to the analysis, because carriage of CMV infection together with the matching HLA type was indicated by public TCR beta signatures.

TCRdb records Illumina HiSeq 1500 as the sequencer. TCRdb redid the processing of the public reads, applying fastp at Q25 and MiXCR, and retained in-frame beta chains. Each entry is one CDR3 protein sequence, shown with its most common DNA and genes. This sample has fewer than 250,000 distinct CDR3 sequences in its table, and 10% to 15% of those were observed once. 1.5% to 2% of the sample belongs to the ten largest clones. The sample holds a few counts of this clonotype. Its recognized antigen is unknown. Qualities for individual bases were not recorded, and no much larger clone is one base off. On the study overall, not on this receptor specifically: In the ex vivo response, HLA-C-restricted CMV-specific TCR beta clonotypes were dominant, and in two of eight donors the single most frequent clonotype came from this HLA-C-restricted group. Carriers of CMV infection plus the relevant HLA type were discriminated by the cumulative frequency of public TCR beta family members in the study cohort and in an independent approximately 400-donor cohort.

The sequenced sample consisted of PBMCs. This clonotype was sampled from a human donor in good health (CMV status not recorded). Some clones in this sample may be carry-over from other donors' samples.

The nucleotide sequence reads TGTGCCAGCCGCGGGACAGGGGTCACCGGGGAGCTGTTTTTT. Its translation is CASRGTGVTGELFF. The chain employs TRBV7-3 and TRBJ2-2, with 10 bases matching TRBD1. There are 14 amino acids in the CDR3, from cysteine to phenylalanine inclusive. This entry keeps only the CDR3 DNA: 42 bases, framed from base 1. At the junction V is shortened by 8 bases and J by 4 bases; bases outside the gene matches: 4. For CDR1 and CDR2, the germline V gene lists SGHTA and FQGTGA.